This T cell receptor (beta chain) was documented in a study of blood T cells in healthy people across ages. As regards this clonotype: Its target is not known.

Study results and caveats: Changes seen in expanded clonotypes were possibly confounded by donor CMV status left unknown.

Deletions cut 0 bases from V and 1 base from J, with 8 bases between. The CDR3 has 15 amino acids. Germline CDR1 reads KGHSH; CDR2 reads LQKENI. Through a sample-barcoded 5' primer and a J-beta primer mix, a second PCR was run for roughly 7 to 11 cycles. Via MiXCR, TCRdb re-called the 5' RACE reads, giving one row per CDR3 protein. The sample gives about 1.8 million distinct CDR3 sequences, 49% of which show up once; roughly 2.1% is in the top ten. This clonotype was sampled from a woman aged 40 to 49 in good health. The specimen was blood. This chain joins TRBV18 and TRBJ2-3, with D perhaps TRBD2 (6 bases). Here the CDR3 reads CASSPPRRGTDTQYF. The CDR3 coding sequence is TGTGCCAGCTCACCACCCCGGAGGGGCACAGATACGCAGTATTTT.